This TCR beta chain was profiled in a study of radiotherapy plus CTLA-4 blockade in lung cancer. The study's findings and limits: After radiotherapy and ipilimumab, tumor-derived clones expanded in peripheral blood.

The germline V and J ends were trimmed by 5 bases and 4 bases, with 15 bases remaining between them. The CDR3 has 15 amino acids. Germline lookup yields CDR1 SGHRS and CDR2 YFSETQ. As regards this clone: Its antigen is not known.

Produced via immunoSEQ multiplex PCR; TCRdb's table is partial and in-frame only. This sample carries 90,000 to 100,000 clones, about 90% of them seen once, and the ten largest clones take 4% to 6%. Chemo-refractory metastatic non-small-cell lung cancer patients were treated with focal radiation plus CTLA-4 blockade with ipilimumab. The V and J genes are TRBV5-1 and TRBJ1-4, with D possibly TRBD1 on 5 matching bases. The sequenced sample was peripheral blood, obtained from a patient treated with radiotherapy plus ipilimumab. This receptor was taken from a human donor with non-small cell lung cancer that progressed on radiotherapy plus ipilimumab. CDR3 sequence (DNA): TGCGCCAGCAGACCCTGGGGCCAGAATAATGAAAAACTGTTTTTT. Protein sequence: CASRPWGQNNEKLFF. The full variable domain, in which reference TRBV5-1 and TRBJ1-4 provide the parts outside the CDR3, is KAGVTQTPRYLIKTRGQQVTLSCSPISGHRSVSWYQQTPGQGLQFLFEYFSETQRNKGNFPGRFSGRQFSNSRSEMNVSTLELGDSALYLCASRPWGQNNEKLFFGSGTQLSVL.